These 20 T cell receptor beta chains share one sample of origin, sequenced in a study of cytomegalovirus exposure and HLA in healthy donors. The PCR was carried out with 60 Vbeta primers and 13 Jbeta primers. Here immunoSEQ multiplex PCR was the method, and the copy in TCRdb shows in-frame clones only, minus some. Here the sample spans about 160,000 clones, about four fifths being singletons. Material for sequencing was PBMCs. These receptors were collected from a man aged 25-45 years in good health and CMV-seronegative.

The chain joins TRBV21-1 to TRBJ2-1; the D call TRBD1 from the table was never checked on the DNA. TRBV21-1 is tagged as a pseudogene. This CDR3 spans 17 amino acids. This CDR3 reads CASSKCFRTGPYNEQFF. The DNA of the CDR3 is TGTGCCAGCAGCAAATGTTTTAGGACAGGTCCCTACAATGAGCAGTTCTTC.

Here the CDR3 DNA reads TGCGCCAGCAGTGCCGCGGCAGGGCCCTACGAGCAGTACTTC. Residues: CASSAAAGPYEQYF. The chain uses TRBV10-2 and TRBJ2-5, with D possibly being TRBD1 (5 bases). The J call may be wrong; the DNA end is better matched by TRBJ2-7. Per germline, CDR1 WSHSY and CDR2 SAAADI. The CDR3 totals 14 residues.

J is TRBJ2-6 and V is TRBV9; 7 bases match TRBD1. This CDR3 comprises 22 residues. Germline V CDR1 and CDR2: SGDLS, YYNGEE. V lost 0 bases, J lost 0 bases, and 18 bases stayed unmatched. DNA of the CDR3: TGTGCCAGCAGCGTAGCTCGCCCGACAGGGATTCCCCCTATCTCTGGGGCCAACGTCCTGACTTTC. Translating gives CASSVARPTGIPPISGANVLTF. The full variable domain, rest sourced from reference TRBV9 and TRBJ2-6, is DSGVTQTPKHLITATGQRVTLRCSPRSGDLSVYWYQQSLDQGLQFLIQYYNGEERAKGNILERFSAQQFPDLHSELNLSSLELGDSALYFCASSVARPTGIPPISGANVLTFGAGSRLTVL.

V and J are TRBV5-5 and TRBJ2-4; D perhaps matches TRBD1 (7 bases). The CDR3 is 17 amino acids. V dropped 4 bases and J dropped 0 bases, with 17 bases sitting between them. Per the germline V gene, CDR1 is SGHKS and CDR2 is YYEKEE (reference sequence). As DNA, the CDR3 is TGTGCCAGCAGCGACATACAGGGGAGGCCAGCCAAAAACATTCAGTACTTC. It encodes CASSDIQGRPAKNIQYF.

The chain joins TRBV15 to TRBJ1-2; unclear D gene. This CDR3 is 14 amino acids long. V lost 1 base to trimming and J lost 5 bases, with 11 bases between them. Germline V gives CDR1 LNHNV, CDR2 YYDKDF (reference sequence). CDR3 in amino acids: CATSRGFGEYGYTF. The CDR3, as DNA: TGTGCCACCAGCAGAGGTTTCGGGGAATATGGCTACACCTTC. The full variable domain, rest sourced from reference TRBV15 and TRBJ1-2, is DAMVIQNPRYQVTQFGKPVTLSCSQTLNHNVMYWYQQKSSQAPKLLFHYYDKDFNNEADTPDNFQSRRPNTSFCFLDIRSPGLGDTAMYLCATSRGFGEYGYTFGSGTRLTVV.

The chain employs TRBV25-1 and TRBJ1-6; 10 bases map to TRBD1. V shed 6 bases, J shed 10 bases, and the junction held 6 bases outside the gene matches. CDR1 and CDR2 (germline): MGHDK, SYGVNS. The CDR3 loop spans 14 amino acids. This chain's CDR3 is CASSLGTGESPLHF. The CDR3 bases are TGTGCCAGCAGCCTAGGGACAGGGGAATCACCCCTCCACTTT.

This sequence joins TRBV27 and TRBJ2-1; 7 positions agree with TRBD1. Germline CDR1 reads MNHEY; CDR2 reads SMNVEV (reference sequence). This CDR3 is 14 amino acids long. V gave up 5 bases and J gave up 9 bases; unmatched junction bases: 10. CDR3 protein: CASSMTGTLGEQFF. CDR3 nucleotides: TGTGCCAGCAGTATGACAGGGACACTCGGTGAGCAGTTCTTC.

This chain joins TRBV11-1 and TRBJ1-2; perhaps TRBD1 as D (6 bases). Looked up from germline, CDR1 is SGHAT and CDR2 is FQDESV (reference sequence). CDR3 length: 13 amino acids. The V gene lost 0 bases and the J gene lost 6 bases, with 8 bases spanning the gap. CDR3 sequence reads: CASSLAQGDGYTF. The CDR3 nucleotides are TGTGCCAGCAGCTTAGCACAGGGAGATGGCTACACCTTC.

V usage is TRBV28 and J usage is TRBJ1-2; TRBD1 might be the D (5 bases). V dropped 3 bases and J dropped 6 bases, with 11 bases sitting between them. The CDR3 totals 13 residues. CDR1 and CDR2 (germline): MDHEN, SYDVKM. For the CDR3, the DNA is TGTGCCAGCAGTTTCAGGGCGGCTGATGGCTACACCTTC. Its protein is CASSFRAADGYTF.

The V call is TRBV7-9, the J call TRBJ2-1, with 16 bases that match TRBD2. The CDR3 runs 19 residues. The germline V gene encodes CDR1 SEHNR and CDR2 FQNEAQ (reference sequence). V gave up 5 bases and J gave up 5 bases; unmatched junction bases: 12. CDR3 DNA: TGTGCCAGCAGCCCGGGGACTAGCGGGAGGGCCATTCTTAACAATGAGCAGTTCTTC. Residues: CASSPGTSGRAILNNEQFF.

The chain employs TRBV10-3 and TRBJ1-1; 8 bases align to TRBD1. This CDR3 comprises 13 residues. The junction had 8 bases not matched to a gene; V was cut back by 10 bases and J by 4 bases. The V gene's germline CDR1 is ENHRY and CDR2 SYGVKD. In DNA form, the CDR3 reads TGTGCCACCTTGGACAGGGCTGGCACTGAAGCTTTCTTT. Translating it yields CATLDRAGTEAFF.

V is TRBV18 and J is TRBJ1-4, with TRBD1 identical over 8 bases. Germline V gene data show CDR1 as KGHSH and CDR2 as LQKENI. Trimming removed 4 bases from V and 8 bases from J; junction bases left unmatched: 9. CDR3 length: 15 amino acids. The CDR3 coding sequence is TGTGCCAGCTCACTCTCAGGGGGCGAGTCAGAAAAACTGTTTTTT. Amino acids: CASSLSGGESEKLFF.

The chain employs TRBV4-1 and TRBJ2-1, with 9 positions matching TRBD1. The germline V gene has CDR1 MGHRA and CDR2 YSYEKL. After removal of 2 bases from V and 4 bases from J, the junction contained 6 bases not matched to a gene. The CDR3 extends over 16 amino acids. Here the CDR3 DNA reads TGCGCCAGCAGCCAAAAACAGGGGGCACTTTACAATGAGCAGTTCTTC. Protein: CASSQKQGALYNEQFF.

The chain joins TRBV29-1 to TRBJ2-2, with D tentatively TRBD1 (5 bases). There are 13 residues in the CDR3. CDR1 and CDR2 from the germline V gene are SQVTM and ANQGSEA. V was trimmed by 7 bases and J by 0 bases, leaving 9 bases between them. This CDR3 reads CSGGAANTGELFF. As DNA, the CDR3 is TGCAGCGGTGGGGCAGCGAACACCGGGGAGCTGTTTTTT.

The J gene is TRBJ1-5, the V gene TRBV27, with D possibly matching TRBD1 (6 bases). Per the germline V gene, CDR1 is MNHEY and CDR2 is SMNVEV (reference sequence). V was pared by 7 bases and J by 2 bases, with 12 bases between. This CDR3 has 14 residues. This chain's CDR3 is CASKLSGGNQPQHF. The CDR3 DNA sequence: TGTGCCAGCAAATTGTCAGGGGGCAATCAGCCCCAGCATTTT.

The chain employs TRBV5-8 and TRBJ2-5, with D maybe TRBD2 (6 bases). Trimming shortened V by 0 bases and J by 5 bases, and 11 bases separated the two germline ends. The germline V gene encodes CDR1 SGHTS and CDR2 YDEGEE. The CDR3 is 14 residues long. The CDR3 is CASSLGRGVETQYF. In nucleotides, the CDR3 is TGTGCCAGCAGCTTGGGGCGGGGAGTCGAGACCCAGTACTTC.

This chain links TRBV5-5 with TRBJ2-7; tentative D call: TRBD1 (5 bases). V lost 0 bases to trimming and J lost 3 bases, with 13 bases between them. The CDR3 totals 15 residues. Per germline, CDR1 SGHKS and CDR2 YYEKEE (reference sequence). The CDR3 DNA is TGTGCCAGCAGCTTGGGACAGCTCTACAGCTACGAGCAGTACTTC. Protein sequence: CASSLGQLYSYEQYF.

The CDR3 DNA follows: TGCAGCGCTTCGACAGGGGGCGGTGAGCAGTTCTTC. Its protein is CSASTGGGEQFF. J is TRBJ2-1 and V is TRBV29-1; TRBD1 matches 10 bases. Trimming took 7 bases from V and 9 from J; bases not matched to a gene: 6. This CDR3 has 12 amino acids. The germline V gene has CDR1 SQVTM and CDR2 ANQGSEA.

CDR3 DNA: TGTGCCTGGAGTGTACTTGGCGGGGCCGGAGGGGATACGCAGTATTTT. Its translation is CAWSVLGGAGGDTQYF. The genes are TRBV30 and TRBJ2-3; TRBD2 is a possible D gene (6 bases). The CDR3 is made up of 16 amino acids. Germline V gives CDR1 GTSNPN, CDR2 SVGIG (reference sequence). The V gene lost 0 bases and the J gene lost 6 bases, with 19 bases spanning the gap.

The rearrangement joins TRBV28 to TRBJ1-5; D unclear. From germline, CDR1 is MDHEN and CDR2 SYDVKM. The CDR3 totals 12 residues. Between the trimmed V and J ends, which lost 3 bases and 9 bases, there was a span of 9 bases. The CDR3, as DNA: TGTGCCAGCAGTTTCGGCTCAGGGCCCCAGCATTTT. Translated: CASSFGSGPQHF.